This T cell receptor (beta chain) emerged from a study of blood T cell repertoires in COVID-19. Using immunoSEQ multiplex PCR, the repertoire was profiled, and TCRdb retains in-frame clones only, with some absent. This table has over 150,000 clones, 80% appearing once. The sequenced sample consisted of PBMCs or T cells enriched from blood (not recorded which). The source of this sequence is a woman aged 55-69 years who had recovered from COVID-19.

The CDR3: CASSVYTEAFF. The CDR3 DNA follows: TGTGCCAGCAGCGTGTACACTGAAGCTTTCTTT. The V gene is TRBV6-5, the J gene TRBJ1-1; D unresolved. The germline V gene encodes CDR1 MNHEY and CDR2 SVGAGI. The CDR3 has 11 residues. With 6 bases removed from V and 3 bases from J, the gap between germline ends came to 5 bases.